The 2 T cell receptor beta chains below come from one sample, sequenced in a study of cytomegalovirus exposure and HLA in healthy donors. The table came from immunoSEQ multiplex PCR; TCRdb's copy has only in-frame clones and leaves some out. The sample holds tens of thousands of clones, about 94% seen once. The sequenced material came from PBMCs. These receptors were taken from a man aged 18 to 30 in good health and CMV-seropositive.

The rearrangement uses TRBV5-1 and TRBJ2-5; a possible D gene is TRBD2 (5 bases). Germline CDR1 is SGHRS and CDR2 is YFSETQ. The V end was cut by 3 bases, the J end by 5 bases, with 17 bases between. The CDR3 contains 15 residues. The CDR3 spells CASSSGPGRRETQYF. As DNA, the CDR3 is TGCGCCAGCAGCTCTGGGCCTGGACGGAGGGAGACCCAGTACTTC.

This clone has a single count. The chain joins TRBV28 to TRBJ1-1; D may be TRBD1 (5 bases). Germline V CDR1 and CDR2: MDHEN, SYDVKM. V was clipped by 5 bases and J by 4 bases, with 8 bases between them. The CDR3 spans 12 residues. This chain's CDR3 is CASSSRATEAFF. The CDR3, as DNA: TGTGCCAGCAGTAGCAGGGCCACTGAAGCTTTCTTT.